This TCR beta chain is from a study of blood T cell repertoires in COVID-19. The CDR3 runs to 16 residues. From germline, CDR1 is MNHNS and CDR2 SASEGT. V lost 4 bases, J lost 4 bases, and 11 bases stayed unmatched. Here immunoSEQ multiplex PCR was the method, and the copy in TCRdb shows in-frame clones only, minus some. Here the sample spans some 400,000 clones, 81% being singletons. This clone was found a few times. The V call is TRBV6-1, the J call TRBJ2-5, with TRBD2 identical over 8 bases. The clonotype originates from a human donor with acute or convalescent COVID-19. The donor label of this sample is uncertain. The source material was peripheral blood. CDR3 in amino acids: CASSVGTSRPGETQYF. In DNA form, the CDR3 reads TGTGCCAGCAGTGTGGGGACTAGTCGTCCGGGAGAGACCCAGTACTTC.